This is a list of T cell receptor beta chains from one sample in a study of metastatic and nonmetastatic thyroid tumors. TCRdb re-analyzed the PCR reads through MiXCR. The sample contains about 8,400 clones, 31% of which appear only once. Source material: tumor tissue. These receptors all stem from a female donor with papillary thyroid cancer or a benign thyroid nodule (not recorded which). Some clones in this sample may be carry-over from other donors' samples. Both conserved end residues are part of each CDR3. The D gene is left open where the match is weak. Rows may omit the clone size; those that give it use once, few, many or a size class.

clone_size: .
j_call: TRBJ2-3
d_call: TRBD1
v_call: TRBV18
cdr3_nt: TGTGCCAGCTCACCAGTTGTCCCGGGACAGTACACAGATACGCAGTATTTT
cdr3_aa: CASSPVVPGQYTDTQYF

clone_size: .
j_call: TRBJ2-7
d_call: .
v_call: TRBV6-5
cdr3_nt: TGTGCCAGCAGTTCTCTCGGGAGCCAGGAACCTCCTGGGGACTACGAGCAGTACTTC
cdr3_aa: CASSSLGSQEPPGDYEQYF

clone_size: few
j_call: TRBJ1-4
d_call: .
v_call: TRBV6-2/TRBV6-3
cdr3_nt: TGTGCCAGCAGCGACTCCGGGACACACCTTGAAAAACTGTTTTTT
cdr3_aa: CASSDSGTHLEKLFF

clone_size: .
j_call: TRBJ2-3
d_call: TRBD2
v_call: TRBV27
cdr3_nt: TGTGCCAGCAGTTCCCGACTAGCGGGAGGCACAGATACGCAGTATTTT
cdr3_aa: CASSSRLAGGTDTQYF

clone_size: few
j_call: TRBJ2-3
d_call: .
v_call: TRBV19
cdr3_nt: TGTGCCAGTAGTGCACTAGTAGATACGCAGTATTTT
cdr3_aa: CASSALVDTQYF

clone_size: medium-sized
j_call: TRBJ2-2
d_call: TRBD2
v_call: TRBV19
cdr3_nt: TGTGCCAGTAGTATAGGCGGCCCTAGCGGGAGGGTCCCCGGGGAGCTGTTTTTT
cdr3_aa: CASSIGGPSGRVPGELFF

clone_size: few
j_call: TRBJ2-7
d_call: .
v_call: TRBV12-3/TRBV12-4
cdr3_nt: TGTGCCAGCAGTTTGTATACCTCCTACGAGCAGTACTTC
cdr3_aa: CASSLYTSYEQYF

clone_size: medium-sized
j_call: TRBJ2-3
d_call: TRBD2
v_call: TRBV7-2
cdr3_nt: TGTGCCAGCAGTCCGATAGCGGGAGGAGGCCCAGATACGCAGTATTTT
cdr3_aa: CASSPIAGGGPDTQYF

clone_size: medium-sized
j_call: TRBJ1-5
d_call: .
v_call: TRBV6-5
cdr3_nt: TGTGCCAGCAGTTACTCGACTAACACCGGGCTCCGGGTCGATCAGCCCCAGCATTTT
cdr3_aa: CASSYSTNTGLRVDQPQHF

clone_size: few
j_call: TRBJ2-2
d_call: .
v_call: TRBV6-1
cdr3_nt: TGTGCCAGCAAGGGCGGGACAATCACCGGGGAGCTGTTTTTT
cdr3_aa: CASKGGTITGELFF

clone_size: few
j_call: TRBJ2-7
d_call: TRBD1
v_call: TRBV27
cdr3_nt: TGTGCCAGCAGTTTGATACAGGGGGCCGAGCAGTACTTC
cdr3_aa: CASSLIQGAEQYF

clone_size: medium-sized
j_call: TRBJ1-2
d_call: .
v_call: TRBV7-8
cdr3_nt: TGTGCCAGCAGCTTAGGGGCTCAAGGGGATAACTATGGCTACACCTTC
cdr3_aa: CASSLGAQGDNYGYTF

clone_size: .
j_call: TRBJ2-3
d_call: TRBD1
v_call: TRBV20-1
cdr3_nt: TGCAGTGCCCGGGACAGGGAACCCTTAACGCAGTATTTT
cdr3_aa: CSARDREPLTQYF

clone_size: .
j_call: TRBJ1-2
d_call: TRBD1
v_call: TRBV6-1
cdr3_nt: TGTGCCAGCAGGCCTGGGACAGGGGTAGGCTACACCTTC
cdr3_aa: CASRPGTGVGYTF

clone_size: .
j_call: TRBJ1-5
d_call: TRBD1
v_call: TRBV28
cdr3_nt: TGTGCCAGCAGACCAGGGGGGGTTTATAGCAATCAGCCCCAGCATTTT
cdr3_aa: CASRPGGVYSNQPQHF

clone_size: few
j_call: TRBJ1-6
d_call: TRBD1
v_call: TRBV12-3/TRBV12-4
cdr3_nt: TGTGCCAGCAAGGGACAGGAGAATTCACCCCTCCACTTT
cdr3_aa: CASKGQENSPLHF

clone_size: medium-sized
j_call: TRBJ2-7
d_call: TRBD2
v_call: TRBV20-1
cdr3_nt: TGCAGTGTTGGCGGGAGGGCTTCCTACGAGCAGTACTTC
cdr3_aa: CSVGGRASYEQYF

clone_size: .
j_call: TRBJ2-2
d_call: .
v_call: TRBV5-1
cdr3_nt: TGCGCCAGCAGCTTGGTCCTCGGGGAGCTGTTTTTT
cdr3_aa: CASSLVLGELFF

clone_size: .
j_call: TRBJ2-3
d_call: TRBD2
v_call: TRBV5-1
cdr3_nt: TGCGCCAGCAGCTTGTTAGCGGGCCACCTCACAGGTACGCAGTATTTT
cdr3_aa: CASSLLAGHLTGTQYF

clone_size: .
j_call: TRBJ2-5
d_call: .
v_call: TRBV19
cdr3_nt: TGTGCCAGTAGTATAGGGGACGGGGAGACCCAGTACTTC
cdr3_aa: CASSIGDGETQYF

clone_size: few
j_call: TRBJ1-5
d_call: .
v_call: TRBV28
cdr3_nt: TGTGCCAGCAGTTCACCGGGATTGTCGCAGCCCCAGCATTTT
cdr3_aa: CASSSPGLSQPQHF

clone_size: .
j_call: TRBJ1-1
d_call: .
v_call: TRBV10-2
cdr3_nt: TGCGCCATCAGTGATTGTGGCAGTCCGAACACTGAAGCTTTCTTT
cdr3_aa: CAISDCGSPNTEAFF

clone_size: once
j_call: TRBJ2-2
d_call: TRBD2
v_call: TRBV5-1
cdr3_nt: TGCGCCAGCAGCTCCCTAGCGGGAGGGCCCGGGGAGCTGTTTTTT
cdr3_aa: CASSSLAGGPGELFF

clone_size: few
j_call: TRBJ2-1
d_call: TRBD2
v_call: TRBV27
cdr3_nt: TGTGCCAGCAGTTTTGAACTAGCGGGAGTGCTCTACAATGAGCAGTTCTTC
cdr3_aa: CASSFELAGVLYNEQFF

clone_size: .
j_call: TRBJ2-1
d_call: .
v_call: TRBV6-1
cdr3_nt: TGTGCCAGCAGTGAAGAGCCATCCCCCTACAATGAGCAGTTCTTC
cdr3_aa: CASSEEPSPYNEQFF

clone_size: medium-sized
j_call: TRBJ2-3
d_call: TRBD2
v_call: TRBV6-2/TRBV6-3
cdr3_nt: TGTGCCAGCAGTTACTTCTGGACTAGCGGGGGCACAGATACGCAGTATTTT
cdr3_aa: CASSYFWTSGGTDTQYF

clone_size: .
j_call: TRBJ2-7
d_call: TRBD2
v_call: TRBV19
cdr3_nt: TGTGCCAGTAGCATTAGCGGGAACTCCTACGAGCAGTACTTC
cdr3_aa: CASSISGNSYEQYF

clone_size: many
j_call: TRBJ2-1
d_call: .
v_call: TRBV2
cdr3_nt: TGTGCCAGCAGTTGGGACCCGGGAAGCCGGGTGTTCTTC
cdr3_aa: CASSWDPGSRVFF

clone_size: .
j_call: TRBJ2-7
d_call: TRBD1
v_call: TRBV20-1
cdr3_nt: TGCAGTGCTAGAGATTTAGGGACAGGGTCTTACGAGCAGTACTTC
cdr3_aa: CSARDLGTGSYEQYF

clone_size: medium-sized
j_call: TRBJ2-7
d_call: TRBD2
v_call: TRBV3-1
cdr3_nt: TGTGCCAGCAGCCAAGGCTGCGGGAGGGGCGGCTACGAGCAGTACTTC
cdr3_aa: CASSQGCGRGGYEQYF

clone_size: medium-sized
j_call: TRBJ2-5
d_call: .
v_call: TRBV5-6
cdr3_nt: TGTGCCACCAAAGACTACAACGGGGAGACCCAGTACTTC
cdr3_aa: CATKDYNGETQYF

clone_size: .
j_call: TRBJ1-2
d_call: TRBD1
v_call: TRBV5-1
cdr3_nt: TGCGCCAGCAGCGTACAGGGGGACTATGGCTACACCTTC
cdr3_aa: CASSVQGDYGYTF

clone_size: medium-sized
j_call: TRBJ2-3
d_call: TRBD2
v_call: TRBV7-3
cdr3_nt: TGTGCCAGCAGCTCAACGGGCGGGAGAGGGGATACGCAGTATTTT
cdr3_aa: CASSSTGGRGDTQYF

clone_size: .
j_call: TRBJ2-5
d_call: .
v_call: TRBV7-6
cdr3_nt: TGTGCCAGCAGCTGGGGGGTGGAGACCCAGTACTTC
cdr3_aa: CASSWGVETQYF

clone_size: few
j_call: TRBJ1-1
d_call: .
v_call: TRBV25-1
cdr3_nt: TGTGCCAGCAGTAAACAGGGGAACACTGAAGCTTTCTTT
cdr3_aa: CASSKQGNTEAFF

clone_size: .
j_call: TRBJ1-3
d_call: .
v_call: TRBV4-1
cdr3_nt: TGCGCCAGCAGCCAGAACAGGGCTCTCAGCTCTGGAAACACCATATATTTT
cdr3_aa: CASSQNRALSSGNTIYF

clone_size: .
j_call: TRBJ2-7
d_call: .
v_call: TRBV15
cdr3_nt: TGTGCCACCAGCAGAGAAGGGCCCGGACAGGGAGGGGACGAGCAGTACTTC
cdr3_aa: CATSREGPGQGGDEQYF

clone_size: few
j_call: TRBJ2-1
d_call: TRBD2
v_call: TRBV7-8
cdr3_nt: TGTGCCAGCAGTCGTAAACTAGCGGGGGAATCCTACAATGAGCAGTTCTTC
cdr3_aa: CASSRKLAGESYNEQFF

clone_size: .
j_call: TRBJ1-1
d_call: .
v_call: TRBV6-1
cdr3_nt: TGTGCCAGCACGGTCCGGCTTGTGGACACTGAAGCTTTCTTT
cdr3_aa: CASTVRLVDTEAFF

clone_size: few
j_call: TRBJ2-7
d_call: TRBD2
v_call: TRBV2
cdr3_nt: TGTGCCAGCAGTGAGGGGGCGGGAGGTCTTCTCGAGCAGTACTTC
cdr3_aa: CASSEGAGGLLEQYF

clone_size: .
j_call: TRBJ2-3
d_call: TRBD2
v_call: TRBV7-3
cdr3_nt: TGTGCCAGCAGCCCTAGCGGGGGGGCCGGAGATACGCAGTATTTT
cdr3_aa: CASSPSGGAGDTQYF

clone_size: .
j_call: TRBJ2-1
d_call: .
v_call: TRBV2
cdr3_nt: TGTGCCAGCAGTGTACTTTGGGACAATGAGCAGTTCTTC
cdr3_aa: CASSVLWDNEQFF